Listed below are T cell receptor beta chains from one sample, sequenced in a study of chemoradiotherapy in HPV16-positive cancers. Assay: immunoSEQ multiplex PCR; the TCRdb copy retains only in-frame clones and omits some. The data show 30,000 to 45,000 clones, around three quarters seen once. This specimen was blood, taken from a patient who underwent chemoradiotherapy. The receptors here all came from a human donor with HPV-associated anogenital cancer. Each CDR3 is given with its conserved first and last residue. A D gene is named only where the DNA matches it firmly. Size tells how often a clone was seen (once, few, many) or the class of an expanded clone, and some rows leave it out.

d_gene: -; v_gene: TRBV5-1; j_gene: TRBJ2-7; abundance: -; CDR3aa: CASSLELKGQLEQYF; CDR3nt: TGCGCCAGCAGCTTGGAACTTAAGGGGCAGCTCGAGCAGTACTTC
d_gene: -; v_gene: TRBV15; j_gene: TRBJ1-5; abundance: -; CDR3aa: CATRSGQTNQPQHF; CDR3nt: TGTGCCACCAGATCAGGCCAGACAAATCAGCCCCAGCATTTT
d_gene: -; v_gene: TRBV5-1; j_gene: TRBJ2-7; abundance: -; CDR3aa: CASSLASTTYEQYF; CDR3nt: TGCGCCAGCAGCTTGGCCAGTACAACCTACGAGCAGTACTTC
d_gene: -; v_gene: TRBV7-9; j_gene: TRBJ2-7; abundance: -; CDR3aa: CASSSSRGGTYEQYF; CDR3nt: TGTGCCAGCAGCTCCTCTCGAGGGGGTACCTACGAGCAGTACTTC
d_gene: -; v_gene: TRBV6-4; j_gene: TRBJ2-7; abundance: -; CDR3aa: CASSPGVHAFGEQYF; CDR3nt: TGTGCCAGCAGCCCCGGGGTCCACGCCTTTGGAGAGCAGTACTTC
d_gene: TRBD1; v_gene: TRBV9; j_gene: TRBJ2-3; abundance: -; CDR3aa: CASSAPGTGGVGTQYF; CDR3nt: TGTGCCAGCAGCGCACCCGGGACAGGGGGCGTTGGTACGCAGTATTTT
d_gene: TRBD2; v_gene: TRBV5-4; j_gene: TRBJ2-1; abundance: -; CDR3aa: CASSPERGGAYNEQFF; CDR3nt: TGTGCCAGCAGCCCAGAGCGGGGGGGCGCCTACAATGAGCAGTTCTTC
d_gene: TRBD2; v_gene: TRBV19; j_gene: TRBJ2-5; abundance: -; CDR3aa: CASSALAGGLGETQYF; CDR3nt: TGTGCCAGTAGTGCCCTAGCGGGGGGGCTGGGAGAGACCCAGTACTTC
d_gene: -; v_gene: TRBV11-3; j_gene: TRBJ2-7; abundance: -; CDR3aa: CASSLGPLYEQYF; CDR3nt: TGTGCCAGCAGCTTAGGTCCCCTCTACGAGCAGTACTTC
d_gene: -; v_gene: TRBV5-1; j_gene: TRBJ1-2; abundance: -; CDR3aa: CASSSGRILNYGYTF; CDR3nt: TGCGCCAGCAGCTCTGGACGGATCCTTAACTATGGCTACACCTTC
d_gene: TRBD1; v_gene: TRBV6-6; j_gene: TRBJ1-5; abundance: -; CDR3aa: CASSTPTGKVQHF; CDR3nt: TGTGCCAGCAGTACCCCGACAGGGAAGGTCCAGCATTTT
d_gene: TRBD2; v_gene: TRBV2; j_gene: TRBJ2-1; abundance: -; CDR3aa: CASRRHASGGALGEQFF; CDR3nt: TGTGCCAGCCGGCGCCATGCTAGCGGGGGGGCGTTGGGTGAGCAGTTCTTC
d_gene: -; v_gene: TRBV5-1; j_gene: TRBJ1-6; abundance: -; CDR3aa: CASSLSSGLNSPLHF; CDR3nt: TGCGCCAGCAGCTTGTCGTCGGGGTTGAATTCACCCCTCCACTTT
d_gene: TRBD1; v_gene: TRBV5-1; j_gene: TRBJ2-7; abundance: -; CDR3aa: CASSSRTGPYEQYF; CDR3nt: TGCGCCAGCAGCTCCCGGACAGGACCCTACGAGCAGTACTTC
d_gene: -; v_gene: TRBV5-1; j_gene: TRBJ1-1; abundance: -; CDR3aa: CASSGDAGLSEAFF; CDR3nt: TGCGCCAGCAGCGGGGACGCGGGGTTGAGTGAAGCTTTCTTT
d_gene: -; v_gene: TRBV27; j_gene: TRBJ1-5; abundance: -; CDR3aa: CASSLGWNQPQHF; CDR3nt: TGTGCCAGCAGTTTGGGGTGGAATCAGCCCCAGCATTTT
d_gene: -; v_gene: TRBV6-1; j_gene: TRBJ2-2; abundance: -; CDR3aa: CASSASGGGVGELFF; CDR3nt: TGTGCCAGCAGTGCATCGGGGGGCGGAGTCGGGGAGCTGTTTTTT
d_gene: -; v_gene: TRBV6-6; j_gene: TRBJ1-2; abundance: -; CDR3aa: CASSYAGDYGYTF; CDR3nt: TGTGCCAGCAGTTACGCTGGTGACTATGGCTACACCTTC
d_gene: -; v_gene: TRBV5-1; j_gene: TRBJ2-2; abundance: once; CDR3aa: CASSLERNTGELFF; CDR3nt: TGCGCCAGCAGCTTGGAACGGAACACCGGGGAGCTGTTTTTT
d_gene: -; v_gene: TRBV18; j_gene: TRBJ1-5; abundance: -; CDR3aa: CASSPPPGSRQPQHF; CDR3nt: TGTGCCAGCTCACCACCGCCAGGGTCCCGTCAGCCCCAGCATTTT
d_gene: -; v_gene: TRBV11-2; j_gene: TRBJ1-2; abundance: -; CDR3aa: CASSFDSHITF; CDR3nt: TGTGCCAGCAGCTTTGACAGCCACATTACCTTC
d_gene: -; v_gene: TRBV7-2; j_gene: TRBJ2-3; abundance: -; CDR3aa: CASSPGQSTDTQYF; CDR3nt: TGTGCCAGCAGCCCCGGACAGAGCACAGATACGCAGTATTTT
d_gene: -; v_gene: TRBV12-5; j_gene: TRBJ1-1; abundance: few; CDR3aa: CASGRPGRAEAFF; CDR3nt: TGTGCTAGTGGTCGCCCAGGGAGGGCTGAAGCTTTCTTT
d_gene: TRBD2; v_gene: TRBV7-8; j_gene: TRBJ2-5; abundance: -; CDR3aa: CASRLTGGRQETQYF; CDR3nt: TGTGCCAGCAGGCTCACGGGGGGAAGGCAAGAGACCCAGTACTTC
d_gene: TRBD2; v_gene: TRBV27; j_gene: TRBJ2-1; abundance: -; CDR3aa: CASRIIAGGNNEQFF; CDR3nt: TGTGCCAGCAGAATAATAGCGGGGGGTAACAATGAGCAGTTCTTC
d_gene: -; v_gene: TRBV30; j_gene: TRBJ1-5; abundance: -; CDR3aa: CAWSQGRGEPQHF; CDR3nt: TGTGCCTGGAGTCAAGGCCGTGGCGAGCCCCAGCATTTT
d_gene: -; v_gene: TRBV9; j_gene: TRBJ2-4; abundance: -; CDR3aa: CASSVDGENIQYF; CDR3nt: TGTGCCAGCAGCGTCGACGGAGAAAACATTCAGTACTTC
d_gene: -; v_gene: TRBV7-9; j_gene: TRBJ1-1; abundance: -; CDR3aa: CASSLRGGANTEAFF; CDR3nt: TGTGCCAGCAGCTTAAGAGGGGGGGCGAACACTGAAGCTTTCTTT
d_gene: TRBD1; v_gene: TRBV19; j_gene: TRBJ1-3; abundance: -; CDR3aa: CATSQQGIGNTIYF; CDR3nt: TGTGCCACCAGTCAACAGGGGATTGGAAACACCATATATTTT
d_gene: -; v_gene: TRBV7-9; j_gene: TRBJ1-5; abundance: few; CDR3aa: CASSLTGADQPQHF; CDR3nt: TGTGCCAGCAGCTTGACGGGGGCGGATCAGCCCCAGCATTTT
d_gene: -; v_gene: TRBV5-8; j_gene: TRBJ2-2; abundance: -; CDR3aa: CASSLGGGFTGELFF; CDR3nt: TGTGCCAGCAGCTTAGGAGGGGGATTCACCGGGGAGCTGTTTTTT
d_gene: TRBD1; v_gene: TRBV7-3; j_gene: TRBJ2-7; abundance: -; CDR3aa: CASSLNAGGSYEQYF; CDR3nt: TGTGCCAGCAGCTTAAACGCAGGGGGCTCCTACGAGCAGTACTTC
d_gene: -; v_gene: TRBV11-1; j_gene: TRBJ1-1; abundance: -; CDR3aa: CASSFGQGRTEAFF; CDR3nt: TGTGCCAGCAGCTTTGGGCAGGGTCGGACTGAAGCTTTCTTT
d_gene: -; v_gene: TRBV2; j_gene: TRBJ2-7; abundance: -; CDR3aa: CASTERNPSSYEQYF; CDR3nt: TGTGCCAGCACCGAACGAAACCCCAGCTCCTACGAGCAGTACTTC
d_gene: TRBD1; v_gene: TRBV2; j_gene: TRBJ1-1; abundance: -; CDR3aa: CASRELGTGTEAFF; CDR3nt: TGTGCCAGCAGGGAACTCGGGACAGGCACTGAAGCTTTCTTT
d_gene: -; v_gene: TRBV6-6; j_gene: TRBJ1-6; abundance: -; CDR3aa: CASSTIGASDSPLHF; CDR3nt: TGTGCCAGCAGTACTATCGGGGCCTCGGATTCACCCCTCCACTTT
d_gene: -; v_gene: TRBV5-6; j_gene: TRBJ2-7; abundance: -; CDR3aa: CASSLPPTALRYEQYF; CDR3nt: TGTGCCAGCAGCCTACCTCCGACAGCGCTTCGTTACGAGCAGTACTTC
d_gene: -; v_gene: TRBV11-3; j_gene: TRBJ1-1; abundance: -; CDR3aa: CASSLDGTPNTEAFF; CDR3nt: TGTGCCAGCAGCTTAGATGGGACACCGAACACTGAAGCTTTCTTT
d_gene: TRBD1; v_gene: TRBV27; j_gene: TRBJ1-2; abundance: few; CDR3aa: CASRREGALGYTF; CDR3nt: TGTGCCAGCAGAAGGGAGGGGGCGCTTGGCTACACCTTC
d_gene: TRBD1; v_gene: TRBV27; j_gene: TRBJ1-3; abundance: -; CDR3aa: CASRSGTAAGNTIYF; CDR3nt: TGTGCCAGCAGGTCCGGGACAGCAGCTGGAAACACCATATATTTT
d_gene: TRBD1; v_gene: TRBV7-2; j_gene: TRBJ2-2; abundance: -; CDR3aa: CASSPTGVGTGELFF; CDR3nt: TGTGCCAGCAGCCCCACAGGGGTGGGCACCGGGGAGCTGTTTTTT
d_gene: -; v_gene: TRBV6-1; j_gene: TRBJ2-5; abundance: -; CDR3aa: CAIGTQGGAGTQYF; CDR3nt: TGTGCCATCGGAACCCAGGGGGGGGCTGGGACCCAGTACTTC
d_gene: TRBD1; v_gene: TRBV2; j_gene: TRBJ1-2; abundance: -; CDR3aa: CASSERGPNYGYTF; CDR3nt: TGTGCCAGCAGTGAGAGGGGGCCGAACTATGGCTACACCTTC